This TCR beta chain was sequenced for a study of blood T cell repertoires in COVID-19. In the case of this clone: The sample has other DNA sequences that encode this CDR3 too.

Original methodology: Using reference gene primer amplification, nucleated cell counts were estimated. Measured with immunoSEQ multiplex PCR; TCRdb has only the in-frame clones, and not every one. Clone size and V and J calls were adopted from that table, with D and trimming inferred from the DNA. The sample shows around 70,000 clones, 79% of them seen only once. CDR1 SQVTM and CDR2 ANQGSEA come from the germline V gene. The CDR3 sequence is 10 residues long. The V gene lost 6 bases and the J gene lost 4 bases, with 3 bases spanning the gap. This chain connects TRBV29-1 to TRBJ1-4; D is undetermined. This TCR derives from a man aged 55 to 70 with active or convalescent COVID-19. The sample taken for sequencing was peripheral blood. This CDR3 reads CSVRNEKLFF. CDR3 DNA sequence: TGCAGCGTCCGTAATGAAAAACTGTTTTTT.